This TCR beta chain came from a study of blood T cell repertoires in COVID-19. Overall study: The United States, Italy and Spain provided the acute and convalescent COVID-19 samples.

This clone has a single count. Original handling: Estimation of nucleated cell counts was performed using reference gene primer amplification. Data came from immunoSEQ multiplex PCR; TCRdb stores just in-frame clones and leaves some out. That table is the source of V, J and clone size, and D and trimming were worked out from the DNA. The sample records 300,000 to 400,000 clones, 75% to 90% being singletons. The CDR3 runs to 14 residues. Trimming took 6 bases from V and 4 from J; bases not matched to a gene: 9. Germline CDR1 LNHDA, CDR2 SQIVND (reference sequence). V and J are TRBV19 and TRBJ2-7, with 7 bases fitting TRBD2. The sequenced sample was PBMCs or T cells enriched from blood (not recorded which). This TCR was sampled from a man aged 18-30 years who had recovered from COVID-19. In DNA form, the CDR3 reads TGTGCCAGTAGGAGCGGGGCGGACGGGTACGAGCAGTACTTC. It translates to CASRSGADGYEQYF. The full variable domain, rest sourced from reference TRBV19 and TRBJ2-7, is DGGITQSPKYLFRKEGQNVTLSCEQNLNHDAMYWYRQDPGQGLRLIYYSQIVNDFQKGDIAEGYSVSREKKESFPLTVTSAQKNPTAFYLCASRSGADGYEQYFGPGTRLTVT.